The 5 T cell receptor beta chains reported below all come from one sample, sequenced in a study of CD8+CD57+ T cells in acquired aplastic anemia. CDR3 and TCR beta VDJ profiling relied on genomic DNA as the template. MiXCR, applied by TCRdb to the reads, yields one record per CDR3 protein. The data contain 400,000 to 450,000 distinct CDR3 sequences, just under 70% of them seen just once; the ten biggest clones take up 4%. The specimen sequenced was sorted CD4+, CD8+, or CD8+CD57+ T cells (not recorded which) from PBMCs. These receptors all come from a human donor in good health, serving as a control.

This chain links TRBV11-1 with TRBJ2-7; 15 bases are shared with TRBD2. Germline V lookup: CDR1 SGHAT, CDR2 FQDESV (reference sequence). This CDR3 contains 17 residues. V trimming: 6 bases; J trimming: 0 bases; junction bases outside the gene matches: 6. The CDR3, as DNA: TGTGCCAGCAGTACCGGGACTAGCGGGAGGAGCTCCTACGAGCAGTACTTC. This codes for CASSTGTSGRSSYEQYF.

The genes are TRBV5-4 and TRBJ2-1, with a tentative D call TRBD2 (7 bases). V was cut by 0 bases and J by 9 bases, with 16 bases left in between. The CDR3 contains 15 residues. Germline loops: CDR1 SGHNT, CDR2 YYREEE (reference sequence). The CDR3 loop is CASSLDRGGVGEQFF. In DNA form, the CDR3 reads TGTGCCAGCAGCTTGGATAGGGGGGGAGTGGGTGAGCAGTTCTTC.

This clonotype was seen a few times. A read error is possible here, since a much larger clone lies one base away. The chain recombines TRBV5-1 with TRBJ2-5; D unclear. The CDR3 covers 13 residues. The V gene's germline CDR1 is SGHRS and CDR2 YFSETQ. CDR3 nucleotides: TGCGCCAGCAGCTTCGCTACCGAAGAGACCCAGCACTTC. Protein product: CASSFATEETQHF.

With regard to this clonotype: This sequence may be a read error, since a much larger clone differs from it by one base. The V gene is TRBV6-4, the J gene TRBJ2-1, with D perhaps TRBD1 or TRBD2 (6 bases each). CDR1 is MRHNA and CDR2 is SNTAGT in the germline V gene. The CDR3 is made up of 15 amino acids. V shed 4 bases and J shed 10 bases, with 20 bases lying between them. CDR3 residues: CASSASGGPVGEQFF. As DNA, the CDR3 is TGTGCCAGCAGTGCCTCCGGGGGCCCGGTGGGGGAGCAGTTCTTC.

The chain combines TRBV20-1 with TRBJ1-3, with D possibly matching TRBD1 (5 bases). V lost 1 base and J lost 14, with 15 bases in between. Per the germline V gene, CDR1 is DFQATT and CDR2 is SNEGSKA (reference sequence). This CDR3 has 12 residues. CDR3 residues: CSARGSRATLYF. In DNA, the CDR3 is TGCAGTGCTAGAGGGAGCAGGGCCACTTTATATTTT.